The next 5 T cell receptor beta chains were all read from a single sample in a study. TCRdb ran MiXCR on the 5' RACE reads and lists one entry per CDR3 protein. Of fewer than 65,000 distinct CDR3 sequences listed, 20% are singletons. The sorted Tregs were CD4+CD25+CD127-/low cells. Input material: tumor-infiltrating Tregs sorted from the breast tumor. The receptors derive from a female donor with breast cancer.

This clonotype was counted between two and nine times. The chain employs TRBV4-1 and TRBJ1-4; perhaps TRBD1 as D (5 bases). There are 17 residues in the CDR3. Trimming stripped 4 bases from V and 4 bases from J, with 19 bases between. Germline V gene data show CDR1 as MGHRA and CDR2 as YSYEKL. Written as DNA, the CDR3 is TGCGCCAGCAGCCGCTCGGGGGTATATCCGTTTAATGAAAAACTGTTTTTT. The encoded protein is CASSRSGVYPFNEKLFF.

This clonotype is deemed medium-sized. CDR3 sequence reads: CASSFPSGISSYNEQFF. CDR3 bases: TGCGCCAGCAGCTTTCCTAGCGGGATTAGCTCCTACAATGAGCAGTTCTTC. The J gene is TRBJ2-1, the V gene TRBV5-1; 9 positions agree with TRBD2. J was trimmed by 0 bases and V by 2 bases; bases with no gene match: 6. In germline, CDR1 is SGHRS, CDR2 YFSETQ. The CDR3 has 17 residues.

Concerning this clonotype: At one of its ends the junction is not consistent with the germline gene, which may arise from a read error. CDR3 nucleotides: TGTGCCGCCAGTGTAAGAGGGGTGAAGGCCAAAAACATTCAGTACTTC. Translated, it gives CAASVRGVKAKNIQYF. The gene calls are TRBV24-1 and TRBJ2-4; D may be TRBD1 or TRBD2 (5 bases each). This CDR3 has 16 residues. Germline CDR1 is KGHDR and CDR2 is SFDVKD.

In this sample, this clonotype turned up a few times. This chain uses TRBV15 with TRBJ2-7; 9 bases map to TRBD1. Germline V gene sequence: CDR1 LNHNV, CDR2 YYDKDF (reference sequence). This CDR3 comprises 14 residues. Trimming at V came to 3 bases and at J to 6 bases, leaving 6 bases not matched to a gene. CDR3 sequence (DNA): TGTGCCACCAGCAGGGGGGGGACAGGGCCCGAGCAGTACTTC. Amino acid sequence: CATSRGGTGPEQYF.

This CDR3 reads CASSKPTGEGAFF. CDR3 DNA: TGTGCCAGCAGTAAACCTACAGGGGAGGGAGCTTTCTTT. The rearrangement uses TRBV6-6 and TRBJ1-1, with TRBD1 identical over 7 bases. The germline V gene encodes CDR1 MNHNY and CDR2 SVGAGI (reference sequence). This CDR3 is built from 13 residues. V lost 5 bases and J lost 10; bases outside the gene matches: 10.